The 30 T cell receptor beta chains below all came from one sample that was sequenced in a study of tumor-infiltrating lymphocytes in primary liver carcinoma. The study co-extracted DNA and RNA from about 19-30 mg of unsorted bulk tissue. TCR beta cDNA was made from approximately 540 ng total RNA with a constant-region primer. Libraries covering TCR beta were generated through three nested multiplex PCR rounds (using a slightly modified ARM-PCR). In the first two PCR rounds, TRBV1-TRBV30 forward primers were paired with a C-beta reverse primer, and each round lasted roughly 9 cycles. Using its own MiXCR run on the multiplex PCR reads, TCRdb lists one record per CDR3 protein. The top ten clones hold 7.5% to 8.5% of a sample with about 130,000 distinct CDR3 sequences, 64% of them seen once. Sequenced material: liver tumor tissue from sampling region 3. Subset reported: tumor region T3, left-lateral pole. These receptors were obtained from an older woman with primary liver carcinoma and hepatitis B virus infection.

The sample holds many counts of this clonotype. The chain carries TRBV6-2 or TRBV6-3 and TRBJ2-5; D might be TRBD1 (6 bases). CDR1 MNHEY and CDR2 SVGEGT come from the germline V gene. V lost 2 bases to trimming and J lost 4 bases, with 14 bases between them. The CDR3 is 15 residues long. CDR3 in amino acids: CASSYHQQGRETQYF. The CDR3 DNA reads as TGTGCCAGCAGTTACCACCAACAGGGACGAGAGACCCAGTACTTC.

Regarding this clonotype: One junction end disagrees with the germline gene, perhaps due to a read error. The chain uses TRBV28 and TRBJ2-4; D might be TRBD2 (6 bases). Germline V gene sequence: CDR1 MDHEN, CDR2 SYDVKM. The CDR3 has 13 amino acids. The CDR3 bases are TGTGCCAGCAGTTCATGCGCGACTAGGGTCGTGGACTTC. It yields the protein CASSSCATRVVDF.

The chain combines TRBV10-3 with TRBJ2-1; D remains unclear. V dropped 4 bases and J dropped 0 bases, with 7 bases sitting between them. CDR1 ENHRY and CDR2 SYGVKD come from the germline V gene. The CDR3 totals 14 residues. Written as DNA, the CDR3 is TGTGCCATCAGTGGGGATAGCTCCTACAATGAGCAGTTCTTC. It translates to CAISGDSSYNEQFF.

CDR3 coding DNA: TGTGCCAGCAGCCAAGCAGTGTCTATGAGCTCTGAAGCTTTCTTT. This sequence encodes CASSQAVSMSSEAFF. This chain joins TRBV11-3 and TRBJ1-1; D gene unclear. Trimming cost V 5 bases and J 6 bases, with 19 bases left between them. CDR1 is SGHNT, CDR2 YENEEA, per germline. The length of the CDR3 is 15 residues.

This clonotype was recorded at least ten times. The CDR3 spells CASSLYQRRNTEAFF. The DNA for the CDR3 is TGTGCCAGCAGCTTGTATCAGAGGAGGAACACTGAAGCTTTCTTT. The chain combines TRBV5-4 with TRBJ1-1, with D hard to call. Trimming took off 1 base at V and 1 base at J, with 11 bases between the two ends. This CDR3 spans 15 amino acids. Germline V gene sequence: CDR1 SGHNT, CDR2 YYREEE (reference sequence).

The chain is built from TRBV11-3 and TRBJ2-1; 7 nucleotides match TRBD2. The CDR3 contains 16 residues. V was pared by 1 base and J by 9 bases, with 12 bases of the junction left unmatched. CDR1 is SGHNT and CDR2 is YENEEA in the germline V gene. This chain's CDR3 is CASSLGQGGSVSEQFF. In DNA form, the CDR3 reads TGTGCCAGCAGCTTAGGTCAAGGCGGGAGTGTGAGTGAGCAGTTCTTC. Supplemented by reference TRBV11-3 and TRBJ2-1, the full variable domain reads EAGVVQSPRYKIIEKKQPVAFWCNPISGHNTLYWYLQNLGQGPELLIRYENEEAVDDSQLPKDRFSAERLKGVDSTLKIQPAELGDSAVYLCASSLGQGGSVSEQFFGPGTRLTVL.

With regard to this clonotype: A read error may explain this, as a much larger clone is one base away. The chain is built from TRBV4-2 and TRBJ2-5; D possibly corresponds to TRBD2 (5 bases). This CDR3 comprises 16 residues. From germline, CDR1 is LGHNA and CDR2 YNFKEQ. This CDR3 reads CASSQAWQEVQETRYF. In nucleotides, the CDR3 is TGTGCCAGCAGCCAAGCCTGGCAGGAGGTCCAAGAGACCCGGTACTTC.

Comment on this clonotype: This CDR3 is missing its conserved last phenylalanine or tryptophan, likely due to a read error. The chain couples TRBV30 to TRBJ1-4, with D perhaps TRBD1 (5 bases). Trimming removed 4 bases at V and 2 bases at J, with 17 bases between. CDR1 GTSNPN and CDR2 SVGIG come from the germline V gene (reference sequence). The CDR3 is 16 amino acids. CDR3 sequence reads: CAWKWKERGTNEKLFS. The CDR3 region has the DNA TGTGCCTGGAAGTGGAAGGAAAGGGGTACTAATGAAAAACTGTTTTCT.

As concerns this clonotype: A much larger clone differs by one base, so this may be a read error. This chain uses TRBV6-1 with TRBJ1-5; unclear D gene. This CDR3 is 14 amino acids long. V lost 0 bases and J lost 2, with 5 bases in between. Per germline, CDR1 MNHNS and CDR2 SASEGT. The CDR3 loop is CASSEAWGNQPQHF. The CDR3 coding sequence is TGTGCCAGCAGTGAAGCGTGGGGCAATCAGCCCCAGCATTTT.

As for this clonotype: One junction end does not reproduce the germline sequence, and a read error may be involved. This sequence joins TRBV11-3 and TRBJ2-1; D uncertain. Germline values: CDR1 SGHNT, CDR2 YENEEA. CDR3 length equals 11 residues. The CDR3 DNA sequence: TGTGGCAGCAGCCCCCTCAATGAGCGGTTCTTC. Translating it yields CGSSPLNERFF.

This clonotype appeared many times. This chain joins TRBV29-1 and TRBJ2-1, with no clear D. The germline V gene encodes CDR1 SQVTM and CDR2 ANQGSEA. The CDR3 has 12 residues. The ends were cut back, 7 bases at V and 5 bases at J, with 12 bases in the middle. The CDR3 sequence is CSATLWNNEQFF. The CDR3 coding sequence is TGCAGCGCCACTTTGTGGAACAATGAGCAGTTCTTC.

Comments on this clonotype: Compared with germline, one end of the junction differs, possibly owing to a read error. The rearrangement joins TRBV6-1 to TRBJ1-5; no reliable D call. Per germline, CDR1 MNHNS and CDR2 SASEGT. The CDR3 totals 15 residues. This CDR3 is CATSEDGGSNQPQHF. Here the CDR3 DNA reads TGTGCCACCAGTGAGGACGGAGGGAGCAATCAGCCCCAGCATTTT.

In regard to this clonotype: One junction end does not reproduce the germline sequence, and a read error may be involved. The chain has TRBV6-2 or TRBV6-3 and TRBJ2-7; 12 positions agree with TRBD2. Germline values: CDR1 MNHEY, CDR2 SVGEGT. The CDR3 contains 15 residues. The CDR3 here is CTSSLAGGRSYEQYF. The CDR3 nucleotides are TGTACCAGCAGTCTAGCGGGAGGGCGTTCCTACGAGCAGTACTTC.

This clonotype has ten or more counts. V and J are TRBV5-4 and TRBJ1-1; D may be TRBD1 (6 bases). Deletions cut 3 bases from V and 1 base from J, with 7 bases between. CDR3 size: 13 residues. CDR1 and CDR2 (germline): SGHNT, YYREEE (reference sequence). CDR3 sequence reads: CASSWGPNTEAFF. The DNA for the CDR3 is TGTGCCAGCAGCTGGGGGCCGAACACTGAAGCTTTCTTT.

This clonotype occurred many times. This may be a read error: a much more frequent sequence differs by one nucleotide. This chain joins TRBV11-3 and TRBJ2-7; no clear D. CDR1 and CDR2 from the germline V gene are SGHNT and YENEEA. Trimming stripped 4 bases from V and 2 bases from J, with 3 bases between. There are 11 residues in the CDR3. The CDR3 loop is CASSYPYEQYF. The CDR3 bases are TGTGCCAGCAGCTATCCCTACGAGCAGTACTTC.

Only a few counts were recorded for this clonotype. A read error is possible here, since a much larger clone lies one base away. The rearrangement uses TRBV29-1 and TRBJ1-2, with D possibly TRBD1 on 6 matching bases. Trimming took 4 bases from V and 4 from J, leaving 13 bases between them. This CDR3 region has 13 residues. The germline CDR1 and CDR2 sequences are SQVTM and ANQGSEA. CDR3 sequence reads: CSVALDSPYGYTF. CDR3 bases: TGCAGCGTTGCCTTGGACAGTCCCTATGGCTACACCTTC.

Comments on this clonotype: The junction departs from germline at one end; a sequencing error may be responsible. This rearrangement joins TRBV6-5 to TRBJ2-1; the D is unclear. Looked up from germline, CDR1 is MNHEY and CDR2 is SVGAGI. This CDR3 has 12 amino acids. The DNA of the CDR3 is TGTGTCACCAGAAACTATTACAGTGAGCAGTTCTTC. As protein: CVTRNYYSEQFF.

Concerning this clonotype itself: One junction end disagrees with the germline gene, perhaps due to a read error. The rearrangement uses TRBV7-9 and TRBJ2-3; 10 bases match TRBD2. Germline-derived CDR1 and CDR2 are SEHNR and FQNEAQ (reference sequence). The CDR3 runs 15 residues. For the CDR3, the DNA is TGTGCCAGCAGCGTAGCGGGAGGTGTCACAGATACGCAGTATTTT. Residues: CASSVAGGVTDTQYF.

For this clonotype: Its ends do not fully match the called genes, so a read error is possible. V is TRBV4-1 and J is TRBJ1-4; 8 nucleotides match TRBD1. The V gene's germline CDR1 is MGHRA and CDR2 YSYEKL. This CDR3 spans 15 amino acids. The CDR3 bases are TGCGCCGGCAGTCAAGGATCGACAGGGGTTGAAAAACTGTTTTTT. Amino acids: CAGSQGSTGVEKLFF.

Comment on this clonotype: Given a much more abundant clone one base away, this may be a read error. The chain recombines TRBV6-1 with TRBJ1-2; no definite D call. The germline CDR1 and CDR2 sequences are MNHNS and SASEGT. CDR3 length: 14 amino acids. V lost 4 bases and J 3 bases, leaving 12 bases between the germline ends. The CDR3 here is CASSGVNMDYGYTF. CDR3 in DNA: TGTGCCAGCAGTGGAGTAAACATGGACTATGGCTACACCTTC.

This clonotype was seen a single time. A read error may produce the germline difference seen at one junction end. The chain employs TRBV7-9 and TRBJ2-3; 9 bases map to TRBD2. From germline, CDR1 is SEHNR and CDR2 FQNEAQ (reference sequence). The CDR3 extends over 15 amino acids. CDR3: CASSPTSGRTDMQYF. CDR3 nucleotides: TGTGCCAGCAGCCCGACCAGCGGGAGGACAGATATGCAGTATTTT. Supplemented by reference TRBV7-9 and TRBJ2-3, the full variable domain reads DTGVSQNPRHKITKRGQNVTFRCDPISEHNRLYWYRQTLGQGPEFLTYFQNEAQLEKSRLLSDRFSAERPKGSFSTLEIQRTEQGDSAMYLCASSPTSGRTDMQYFGPGTRLTVL.

This clonotype was seen repeatedly, ten times or more. The gene calls are TRBV28 and TRBJ2-7, with D unresolved. With 5 bases removed from V and 7 bases from J, the gap between germline ends came to 9 bases. CDR3 length: 11 residues. CDR1 and CDR2 (germline): MDHEN, SYDVKM. The CDR3 loop is CASSDPMEQYF. Here the CDR3 DNA reads TGTGCCAGCAGTGACCCGATGGAGCAGTACTTC.

With respect to this clonotype: The conserved closing phenylalanine or tryptophan is absent in this CDR3, likely reflecting a read error. The V and J genes are TRBV6-1 and TRBJ2-7, with TRBD2 identical over 7 bases. The CDR3 is 15 amino acids. CDR1 is MNHNS and CDR2 is SASEGT in the germline V gene. The DNA for the CDR3 is TGTGCCAACAGTGACCCGGGAGGCTCTGCCTACGAGCAGTACCTC. As protein: CANSDPGGSAYEQYL.

Details on this clonotype: Given a much more abundant clone one base away, this may be a read error. The rearrangement links TRBV12-3 or TRBV12-4 to TRBJ2-5; the D gene is possibly TRBD2 (6 bases). This CDR3 region has 14 residues. The V end was cut by 5 bases, the J end by 4 bases, with 14 bases between. For the CDR3, the DNA is TGTGCCAGCAGTAGGGACTTCAGCCGAGAGACCCAGTACTTC. Its translation is CASSRDFSRETQYF.

V usage is TRBV7-9 and J usage is TRBJ2-7; 13 positions match TRBD2. Germline CDR1 SEHNR, CDR2 FQNEAQ (reference sequence). V lost 6 bases and J lost 2; bases outside the gene matches: 4. The CDR3 has 15 residues. The CDR3 sequence is CASRLAGGTTYEQYF. CDR3 in DNA: TGTGCCAGCAGACTAGCGGGAGGGACAACCTACGAGCAGTACTTC.

The chain links TRBV11-3 to TRBJ2-1; D might be TRBD2 (7 bases). The germline CDR1 and CDR2 sequences are SGHNT and YENEEA. Trimming took off 6 bases at V and 6 bases at J, with 24 bases between the two ends. The CDR3 spans 17 residues. The DNA of the CDR3 is TGTGCCAGCAGGACCCGGGGGGCGCGGACCATGCGCAATGAGCAGTTCTTC. This codes for CASRTRGARTMRNEQFF.

A note on this clonotype: At one end the junction does not follow the germline gene, possibly because of a read error. The chain couples TRBV11-2 to TRBJ2-6; either TRBD1 or TRBD2 may fit D (5 bases each). CDR3 length: 18 amino acids. Germline loops: CDR1 SGHAT, CDR2 FQNNGV. The CDR3 sequence: CASSLPPGGGVEANVPTF. DNA of the CDR3: TGTGCTAGCAGCTTACCTCCCGGTGGGGGAGTTGAGGCCAACGTCCCGACTTTC.

The table lists this clonotype with a few counts. This may arise from a read error, as a much more abundant clone is one base away. J is TRBJ2-2 and V is TRBV6-1, with D perhaps matching TRBD1 (5 bases). From germline, CDR1 is MNHNS and CDR2 SASEGT. The CDR3 has 14 residues. CDR3: CASSPRQNIGELFF. CDR3 nucleotide sequence: TGTGCCAGCAGTCCCAGACAGAACATCGGGGAGCTGTTTTTT.

A remark on this clonotype: In this CDR3 the conserved last residue, phenylalanine or tryptophan, is missing, so a read error is likely. The DNA is omitted, as the CDR3 cannot be located on it reliably, and the CDR3 follows TCRdb's listing. The chain has TRBV11-2 and TRBJ2-7; the table's D call, TRBD2, has no DNA check behind it. With termini counted, the CDR3 has 14 amino acids. The V gene's germline CDR1 is SGHAT and CDR2 FQNNGV. The CDR3 protein is CANSPSGTGAEQYI.

Regarding this clonotype: Given a much more abundant clone one base away, this may be a read error. This chain connects TRBV28 to TRBJ2-3; TRBD1 matches 8 bases. The germline V gene has CDR1 MDHEN and CDR2 SYDVKM. V was clipped by 7 bases and J by 1 base; unmatched bases: 4. The CDR3 is made up of 14 amino acids. CDR3 in DNA: TGTGCCAGCATGATGACAGGGGGCACAGATACGCAGTATTTT. It encodes CASMMTGGTDTQYF.